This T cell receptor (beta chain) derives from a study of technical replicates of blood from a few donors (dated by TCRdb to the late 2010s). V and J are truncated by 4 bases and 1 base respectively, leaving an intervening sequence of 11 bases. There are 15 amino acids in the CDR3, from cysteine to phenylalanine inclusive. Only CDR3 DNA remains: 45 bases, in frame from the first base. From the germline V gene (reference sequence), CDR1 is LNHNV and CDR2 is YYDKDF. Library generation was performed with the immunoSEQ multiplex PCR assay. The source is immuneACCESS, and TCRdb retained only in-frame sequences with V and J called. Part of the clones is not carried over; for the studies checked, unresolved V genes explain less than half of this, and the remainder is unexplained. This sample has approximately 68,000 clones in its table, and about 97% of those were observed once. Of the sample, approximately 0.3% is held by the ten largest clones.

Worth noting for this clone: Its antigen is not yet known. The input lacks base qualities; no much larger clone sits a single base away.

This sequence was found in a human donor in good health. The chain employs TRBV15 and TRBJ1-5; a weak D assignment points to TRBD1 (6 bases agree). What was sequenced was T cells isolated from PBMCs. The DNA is TGTGCCACCAGCACAGGGGTCATAAGCAATCAGCCCCAGCATTTT. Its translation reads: CATSTGVISNQPQHF.